This T cell receptor beta chain derives from a study of T cells in Graves' hyperthyroidism and ophthalmopathy. Comments on this clonotype: Its antigen is currently unknown.

TCR beta CDR3 region amplification was performed from RNA transcripts. When the TCR CDR3 underwent first-round RT-PCR, the HTBI primer set was used. TCRdb re-called the multiplex PCR reads with MiXCR, one entry per CDR3 protein. The sample shows about 600,000 distinct CDR3 sequences, about a sixth of them seen only once. V was trimmed by 0 bases and J by 0 bases, leaving 8 bases between them. This CDR3 contains 14 residues. CDR1 is GTSNPN and CDR2 is SVGIG in the germline V gene (reference sequence). Study-wide findings and caveats: Ophthalmopathy, as predicted by the model, came a median around 7 months after the prediction.

This TCR came from a woman aged 40 to 50 with Graves' ophthalmopathy. The specimen was blood. The chain couples TRBV30 to TRBJ1-1, with D uncertain. This chain's CDR3 is CAWSVGLLNTEAFF. As DNA, the CDR3 is TGTGCCTGGAGTGTAGGACTCCTGAACACTGAAGCTTTCTTT.